A single sample gave rise to the 4 T cell receptor beta chains below, sequenced in a study of T cell responses to AZD1222 COVID-19 vaccine. Data came from immunoSEQ multiplex PCR; TCRdb stores just in-frame clones and leaves some out. Of 100,000 or so clones in the sample, more than 75% were seen once. The source was peripheral blood, collected on day 0 of AZD1222 vaccination. The receptors come from an adult in good health.

The chain has TRBV30 and TRBJ2-2, with D uncertain. The CDR3 length is 12 residues. Trimming cost V 0 bases and J 6 bases, with 5 bases left between them. Germline CDR1 and CDR2: GTSNPN and SVGIG (reference sequence). CDR3 loop: CAWSVTSGELFF. The DNA for the CDR3 is TGTGCCTGGAGTGTAACCTCCGGGGAGCTGTTTTTT.

The rearrangement joins TRBV28 to TRBJ1-2; 10 positions agree with TRBD1. Germline lookup yields CDR1 MDHEN and CDR2 SYDVKM. The length of the CDR3 is 16 residues. Trimming cost V 5 bases and J 4 bases; bases outside gene matches: 10. The CDR3 protein is CASSTRDRGGGYGYTF. CDR3 coding DNA: TGTGCCAGCAGTACCCGGGACAGGGGAGGGGGCTATGGCTACACCTTC.

V and J are TRBV3-1 (or the pseudogene TRBV3-2) and TRBJ1-1, with D unresolved. Trimming took 0 bases from V and 1 from J, leaving 9 bases between them. CDR3 length: 15 residues. Germline V lookup: CDR1 LGHDT, CDR2 YNNKEL (reference sequence). The CDR3 nucleotides are TGTGCCAGCAGCCAAGAAGGAGGCGGGAACACTGAAGCTTTCTTT. Protein sequence: CASSQEGGGNTEAFF.

The V and J genes are TRBV27 and TRBJ2-7; tentatively, D is TRBD1 (8 bases). The CDR3 covers 16 residues. CDR1 and CDR2 from the germline V gene are MNHEY and SMNVEV (reference sequence). The V and J ends lost 4 bases and 4 bases respectively, with 20 bases between them. The CDR3 here is CASSSVTGGVIYEQYF. CDR3 nucleotides: TGTGCCAGCAGTTCCGTCACAGGGGGGGTAATTTACGAGCAGTACTTC.